This entry lists 21 T cell receptor beta chains sequenced from one sample in a study of early T cells in non-severe SARS-CoV-2 infection (dated by TCRdb to the early 2020s). Libraries were built with 5' RACE. The instrument given in TCRdb is NextSeq 500. The public reads were reprocessed in TCRdb via fastp at Q25 and MiXCR, keeping in-frame beta chains. Under each unique CDR3 protein, matching rows form one entry showing the most common genes and DNA. The sample yields more than 20,000 distinct CDR3 sequences; roughly 4.5% were counted once. The leading ten clones occupy approximately 5.6% of the sample. Sequenced: whole blood. These TCRs come from an adult who was a healthcare worker with PCR-confirmed SARS-CoV-2 infection or an uninfected control (not recorded which).

The rearrangement uses TRBV6-2 or TRBV6-3 and TRBJ2-5; 12 bases fit TRBD2. After removal of 6 bases from V and 4 bases from J, the junction contained 12 bases not matched to a gene. CDR1 and CDR2 (germline): MNHEY, SVGEGT. CDR3 size: 17 residues. The CDR3 reads CASRVRSSGGARETQYF. The CDR3 DNA reads as TGTGCCAGCAGGGTCCGGTCTAGCGGGGGGGCCCGAGAGACCCAGTACTTC.

The sample holds many counts of this clonotype. This chain joins TRBV11-2 and TRBJ2-3; no definite D call. There are 14 residues in the CDR3. V was shortened by 0 bases and J by 2 bases, with 6 bases between the two germline ends. CDR1 and CDR2 (germline): SGHAT, FQNNGV. In DNA, the CDR3 is TGTGCCAGCAGCTTAGATCCCACCACAGATACGCAGTATTTT. The encoded protein is CASSLDPTTDTQYF.

On this clonotype: A read error is possible here, since a much larger clone lies one base away. The V call is TRBV28, the J call TRBJ1-2, with 7 bases matching TRBD1. This CDR3 spans 15 amino acids. Per the germline V gene, CDR1 is MDHEN and CDR2 is SYDVKM. The CDR3 sequence: CASSPPTTGIYGCTF. The CDR3 DNA reads as TGTGCCAGCAGTCCACCAACGACAGGGATTTATGGCTGCACCTTC.

The sample holds many counts of this clonotype. The chain has TRBV28 and TRBJ2-1, with unresolved D. Germline CDR1 and CDR2: MDHEN and SYDVKM. Trimming cost V 2 bases and J 2 bases, with 7 bases left between them. The CDR3 contains 14 residues. Here the CDR3 DNA reads TGTGCCAGCAGTTTAACGGAGACCTACAATGAGCAGTTCTTC. Its translation: CASSLTETYNEQFF.

This clonotype was picked up many times. The chain's CDR3 is CASSLAGRGNQPQHF. CDR3 bases: TGTGCCAGCAGCTTAGCTGGGAGAGGGAATCAGCCCCAGCATTTT. The chain joins TRBV7-2 to TRBJ1-5; no reliable D call. This CDR3 region has 15 residues. Per germline, CDR1 SGHTA and CDR2 FQGNSA. V shed 0 bases and J shed 4 bases, with 10 bases lying between them.

The table lists this clonotype with many counts. V usage is TRBV28 and J usage is TRBJ2-7; weak D call: TRBD1 (5 bases). The CDR3 is made up of 14 amino acids. The germline CDR1 and CDR2 sequences are MDHEN and SYDVKM. Trimming took 1 base from V and 3 from J, leaving 10 bases between them. The CDR3 sequence is CASSLFDRRYEQYF. DNA for the CDR3: TGTGCCAGCAGTTTATTCGACAGACGCTACGAGCAGTACTTC.

This clonotype was detected ten times or more. The chain recombines TRBV12-3 or TRBV12-4 with TRBJ2-1; 7 bases align to TRBD2. The CDR3 loop spans 15 amino acids. Trimming cost V 3 bases and J 2 bases; bases outside gene matches: 4. The CDR3 spells CASSLAGVAYNEQFF. In DNA form, the CDR3 reads TGTGCCAGCAGTTTGGCGGGGGTCGCCTACAATGAGCAGTTCTTC.

This clonotype ranks as medium-sized. The CDR3 DNA reads as TGTGCCAGCAGCCAATCGCTCATAATAGCGGGAGGGCTTAAGGAGCAGTACTTC. It encodes CASSQSLIIAGGLKEQYF. The rearrangement links TRBV14 to TRBJ2-7; 11 positions match TRBD2. Germline loops: CDR1 SGHDN, CDR2 FVKESK. With V trimmed by 2 bases and J by 7 bases, 16 bases remained unmatched. The CDR3 is made up of 18 amino acids.

This clonotype was seen more than once but under ten times. This chain uses TRBV20-1 with TRBJ2-5; 9 positions agree with TRBD2. The J segment lost 5 bases and the V segment lost 6 bases, leaving 13 bases of the junction unmatched. The CDR3 loop spans 15 amino acids. The germline gives CDR1 DFQATT, CDR2 SNEGSKA (reference sequence). CDR3 region: CSAARVAGGLETQYF. The CDR3 bases are TGCAGTGCCGCCCGGGTCGCGGGGGGGCTGGAGACCCAGTACTTC.

This clonotype showed up many times. The rearrangement joins TRBV6-4 to TRBJ2-2; no definite D call. From germline, CDR1 is MRHNA and CDR2 SNTAGT. The CDR3 contains 14 residues. Deletions cut 6 bases from V and 3 bases from J, with 11 bases between. This chain's CDR3 is CASRESRDTGELFF. CDR3 coding DNA: TGTGCCAGCAGGGAGAGTAGGGACACCGGGGAGCTGTTTTTT.

This clonotype is classed as medium-sized. The chain combines TRBV20-1 with TRBJ1-1; possible D gene TRBD1, 6 bases. V lost 1 base, J lost 1 base, and 16 bases lay in between. Germline V lookup: CDR1 DFQATT, CDR2 SNEGSKA (reference sequence). The CDR3 has 16 amino acids. The chain's CDR3 is CSARGRLQGTNTEAFF. CDR3 in DNA: TGCAGTGCTAGAGGCAGGCTTCAGGGGACGAACACTGAAGCTTTCTTT.

This clonotype was detected many times. The chain combines TRBV10-3 with TRBJ2-7, with D perhaps TRBD1 (6 bases). The CDR3 has 16 amino acids. Germline lookup yields CDR1 ENHRY and CDR2 SYGVKD. Trimming removed 3 bases from V and 3 bases from J, with 18 bases in between. CDR3 DNA: TGTGCCATCAGTGATAGCCGGCAAACAGGGTACTACGAGCAGTACTTC. Translated, it gives CAISDSRQTGYYEQYF.

This clonotype was picked up many times. V is TRBV27 and J is TRBJ1-5; the D is unclear. V was cut by 2 bases and J by 1 base, with 6 bases left in between. Germline V gene data show CDR1 as MNHEY and CDR2 as SMNVEV (reference sequence). The CDR3 extends over 14 amino acids. CDR3 region: CASSLMASNQPQHF. CDR3 coding DNA: TGTGCCAGCAGTTTAATGGCCAGCAATCAGCCCCAGCATTTT.

The sample holds many counts of this clonotype. This rearrangement joins TRBV12-3 or TRBV12-4 to TRBJ2-5, with 11 bases aligning to TRBD2. J gave up 4 bases and V 6 bases, and 7 bases lay outside the gene matches. The CDR3 extends over 15 amino acids. CDR3 nucleotides: TGTGCCAGCAGGTTAACTAGCGGGGGTCCAGAGACCCAGTACTTC. It specifies CASRLTSGGPETQYF.

At least ten counts were recorded for this clonotype. The V gene is TRBV12-3 or TRBV12-4, the J gene TRBJ2-4; tentatively, D is TRBD2 (7 bases). Trimming removed 8 bases from V and 5 bases from J, with 16 bases in between. The CDR3 sequence is 14 residues long. This CDR3 reads CASGRGARENIQYF. DNA for the CDR3: TGTGCCAGCGGCCGGGGGGCGCGAGAAAACATTCAGTACTTC.

The V gene is TRBV7-9, the J gene TRBJ1-5, with D tentatively TRBD1 (6 bases). The CDR3 is 16 amino acids. CDR1 and CDR2 (germline): SEHNR, FQNEAQ (reference sequence). V was shortened by 5 bases and J by 1 base, with 15 bases between the two germline ends. The CDR3 region is CASSPLQGLSNQPQHF. CDR3 DNA: TGTGCCAGCAGCCCCTTACAGGGTCTGAGCAATCAGCCCCAGCATTTT.

In its sample, this clonotype was seen many times. The gene calls are TRBV12-3 or TRBV12-4 and TRBJ1-2, with TRBD1 as a possible D gene (5 bases). Trimming left V 3 bases short and J 8 bases short, with 10 bases between. The CDR3 has 12 amino acids. The CDR3 nucleotides are TGTGCCAGCAGTTTCCAGGGAGTCGGCTACACCTTC. As protein: CASSFQGVGYTF.

Ten or more counts support this clonotype. The chain links TRBV7-8 to TRBJ2-1; 11 bases line up with TRBD2. This CDR3 has 16 amino acids. Germline lookup yields CDR1 SGHVS and CDR2 FQNEAQ. V gave up 3 bases and J gave up 5 bases; unmatched junction bases: 6. The CDR3: CASSFTSGGPDNEQFF. CDR3 DNA: TGTGCCAGCAGCTTCACTAGCGGGGGCCCTGACAATGAGCAGTTCTTC.

This clonotype occurred many times. This chain uses TRBV30 with TRBJ1-4; D not certain. The length of the CDR3 is 15 residues. Germline V gene lookup returns CDR1 GTSNPN and CDR2 SVGIG (reference sequence). Trimming pared 3 bases from V and 7 bases from J, leaving 18 bases between. The CDR3 protein is CAWSLAGSAGEKLFF. The CDR3 nucleotides read TGTGCCTGGAGCCTGGCGGGGTCGGCAGGTGAAAAACTGTTTTTT. Full variable domain (outside the CDR3, taken from reference TRBV30 and TRBJ1-4): SQTIHQWPATLVQPVGSPLSLECTVEGTSNPNLYWYRQAAGRGLQLLFYSVGIGQISSEVPQNLSASRPQDRQFILSSKKLLLSDSGFYLCAWSLAGSAGEKLFFGSGTQLSVL.

The chain recombines TRBV14 with TRBJ1-2; D unresolved. Looked up from germline, CDR1 is SGHDN and CDR2 is FVKESK. This CDR3 comprises 12 residues. With 3 bases removed from V and 4 bases from J, the gap between germline ends came to 6 bases. CDR3 protein: CASSQNSYGYTF. As DNA, the CDR3 is TGTGCCAGCAGCCAGAACTCCTATGGCTACACCTTC.

In its sample, this clonotype was seen many times. This chain links TRBV7-3 with TRBJ1-1, with 7 nucleotides matching TRBD1. Germline CDR1 SGHTA, CDR2 FQGTGA. J gave up 0 bases and V 7 bases, and 5 bases lay outside the gene matches. The CDR3 totals 14 residues. CDR3 sequence: CASIRQGLNTEAFF. CDR3 bases: TGTGCCAGCATCCGACAGGGCCTGAACACTGAAGCTTTCTTT.